Here is one T cell receptor (beta chain) with its context. The target antigen is unknown. 13 Jbeta primers and 60 Vbeta primers were used for the PCR. Clones were sequenced by immunoSEQ multiplex PCR, and TCRdb holds only the in-frame ones, with some missing. Here the sample spans approximately 91,000 clones, 64% being singletons. CDR1 MNHEY and CDR2 SVGAGI come from the germline V gene. The CDR3 sequence is 14 residues long. V gave up 5 bases and J gave up 8 bases; unmatched junction bases: 4. This entry belongs to a study of cytomegalovirus exposure and HLA in healthy donors. General observations from the study: The authors later linked a missense DCLRE1C variant to TCR beta V- and J-gene trimming. In a later analysis, at a false discovery rate of 0.05, over 15,000 TCR beta sequences matched HLA alleles. The availability of immune exposure information extended only to CMV serostatus. In vitro assays verified that three CMV-associated chains recognized CMV antigens specifically.

The chain couples TRBV6-5 to TRBJ1-6, with TRBD1 matching over 9 bases. The clonotype was recovered from a human donor in good health. The specimen sequenced was PBMCs. CDR3 sequence reads: CASSRRQGDSPLHF. The CDR3 DNA reads as TGTGCCAGCAGTCGAAGACAGGGGGATTCACCCCTCCACTTT.